This TCR beta chain was captured in a study of blood T cell repertoires in COVID-19. CDR1 SGDLS and CDR2 YYNGEE come from the germline V gene. After removal of 4 bases from V and 2 bases from J, the junction contained 8 bases not matched to a gene. The CDR3 consists of 15 residues. The repertoire was sequenced with immunoSEQ multiplex PCR; TCRdb's copy has only in-frame clones and lacks some. The table lists around 72,000 clones, less than 85% of them singletons. This TCR derives from a woman of 80 years or more with acute or convalescent COVID-19. This chain connects TRBV9 to TRBJ1-1; 7 positions agree with TRBD1. The sample comprised peripheral blood. The CDR3 sequence is CASSPYWTGNTEAFF. As DNA, the CDR3 is TGTGCCAGCAGCCCTTACTGGACAGGAAACACTGAAGCTTTCTTT.